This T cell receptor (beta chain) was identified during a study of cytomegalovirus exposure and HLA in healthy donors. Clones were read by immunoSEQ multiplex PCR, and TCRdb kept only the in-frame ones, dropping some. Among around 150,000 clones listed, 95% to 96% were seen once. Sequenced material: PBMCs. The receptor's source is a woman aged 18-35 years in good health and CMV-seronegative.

CDR3 sequence (DNA): TGTGCCAGTAGTACTTCGACAGGGGGCAATCAGCCCCAGCATTTT. The encoded protein is CASSTSTGGNQPQHF. The chain is built from TRBV19 and TRBJ1-5, with 8 bases matching TRBD1. V was pared by 4 bases and J by 2 bases, with 4 bases of the junction left unmatched. Germline V lookup: CDR1 LNHDA, CDR2 SQIVND (reference sequence). The CDR3 is 15 residues long.